The entry below gives a single T cell receptor (beta chain) sequence along with its context. Its antigen is still unknown. Libraries were prepared by immunoSEQ multiplex PCR; TCRdb keeps only in-frame clonotypes and omits some of them. The sample contains 11,000 or so clones, approximately 80% of which appear only once. This record comes from a study of T cell repertoires in ileal Crohn's disease. Study-level points and caveats: Postoperative endoscopy occurred within one year, median approximately 7.5 months. High-frequency clones were more common in sorted CD8 than CD4 cells.

CDR3 length: 14 amino acids. Unmatched junction bases numbered 2, after V lost 7 bases and J lost 0 bases. The germline V gene encodes CDR1 MGHDK and CDR2 SYGVNS. The time point: neoterminal ileum biopsy at postoperative endoscopy, about 6 months after surgery. Included were adult ileal or ileocolonic Crohn's patients indicated for ileocolonic resection. This chain uses TRBV25-1 with TRBJ1-5; 8 bases agree with TRBD1. This TCR was sampled from an adult with Crohn's disease. The source material was ileal tissue. The CDR3: CASNGTGSNQPQHF. Written as DNA, the CDR3 is TGTGCCAGCAACGGGACAGGTAGCAATCAGCCCCAGCATTTT.